In this sample, the clone carrying this TCR beta chain turned up once. Antigen specificity is unknown. The second PCR ran about 6 to 12 cycles with a sample-barcoded 5' primer and J-beta primers. Each cDNA was tagged by a template-switch adaptor containing 12 random nucleotides. In TCRdb, the 5' RACE reads were re-called with MiXCR into one record per CDR3 protein. The data show 1.5 million to 2 million distinct CDR3 sequences, around 36% seen once. The sample is drawn from a study of blood T cells in healthy people across ages. Study summary: Through template switching, about one barcoded beta molecule was captured per two T cells, as measured in model experiments.

Whole-study findings and limits: Significant beta diversity loss was already apparent by age roughly 40, declining roughly linearly. Comparison with aged donors showed that long-lived donors had more naive CD4+ cells and higher diversity.

The sample was blood. The TCR originated in a woman in her thirties in good health.

In DNA, the CDR3 is TGTGCCAGCAGAGAACCGGCCGTCTACGAGCAGTTCTTC. This translates into CASREPAVYEQFF. This rearrangement joins TRBV6-1 to TRBJ2-1; the D is unclear. The CDR3 consists of 13 residues. Trimming took off 6 bases at V and 10 bases at J, with 16 bases between the two ends. From germline, CDR1 is MNHNS and CDR2 SASEGT.